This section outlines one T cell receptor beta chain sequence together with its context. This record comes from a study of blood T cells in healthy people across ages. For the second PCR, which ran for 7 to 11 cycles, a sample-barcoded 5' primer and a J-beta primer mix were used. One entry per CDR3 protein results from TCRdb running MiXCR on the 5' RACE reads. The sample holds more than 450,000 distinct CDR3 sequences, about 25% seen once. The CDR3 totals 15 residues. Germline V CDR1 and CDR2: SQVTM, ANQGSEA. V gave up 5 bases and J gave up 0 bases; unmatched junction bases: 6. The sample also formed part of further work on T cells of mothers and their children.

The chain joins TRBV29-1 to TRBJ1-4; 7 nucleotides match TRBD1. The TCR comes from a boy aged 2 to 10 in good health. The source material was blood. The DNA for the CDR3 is TGCAGCGTTAGGGAGGGGGCTGCAACTAATGAAAAACTGTTTTTT. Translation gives CSVREGAATNEKLFF.